This T cell receptor beta chain is from a study of T-cell memory formation after mild COVID-19 (dated by TCRdb to the early 2020s). Regarding the complete study: TCR sequence clusters from the two donors were found to be largely donor specific. T-cell clones expanding and contracting after mild COVID-19 in a couple of donors were tracked by longitudinal TCRalpha and TCRbeta repertoire sequencing. The cohort comprised two young, previously healthy adult volunteers, one female and one male. Study-wide conclusions, independent of this receptor: Whether the second-wave clones peaking on day 37 were SARS-CoV-2 specific was not confirmed. Contracting CD4+ clones were located mainly in the CM and EM memory subsets, whereas CD8+ clones were found to be enriched in EMRA. From day 15 to 85, contracting clones showed balanced CD4/CD8 phenotypes, whereas a second wave of clones that expanded from day 15 to 37 leaned towards CD4+. Some responding clones were found in pre-infection memory, which suggests that pre-existing cross-reactive memory T cells took part in the SARS-CoV-2 response. The study covered only a couple of mild cases, and larger cohorts including severe cases with pre-infection samples were considered necessary.

From its cysteine to its phenylalanine, the CDR3 spans 15 amino acids. Only CDR3 DNA remains: 45 bases, in frame from the first base. V and J lose 5 bases and 1 base, and a span of 12 bases separates them. As encoded in the germline V gene (reference sequence), CDR1 is SEHNR while CDR2 is FQNEAQ. Sequencing used an Illumina NovaSeq 6000. Using 5'RACE with constant-segment primers, TCRalpha and TCRbeta cDNA libraries were constructed, with sample barcodes and unique molecular identifiers added in the process. Trizol reagent was used to extract RNA from every sample. The libraries were amplified in two PCR steps, and the second step added a second sample barcode and Illumina TruSeq adapters. Sequencing of the libraries was done on an Illumina NovaSeq, producing 2 x 150 bp paired-end reads. The paper's processing steps were these. With migec v1.2.7, reads were demultiplexed and then collapsed into UMI-guided consensus sequences. Using mixcr v2.1.11, the UMI consensuses were aligned to TRA and TRB V and J templates and assembled into clonotypes. Clonotypes were classified as expanded or contracted when called significant by both edgeR and NoisET, with noise models trained on biological replicates. For edgeR calls, the cutoffs were a false discovery rate-adjusted p below 0.01 and a log2 fold-change threshold of 1. As an exploratory analysis of dynamics, max-normalized trajectories of the 1000 most abundant clonotypes were examined with PCA combined with hierarchical clustering. The CD4 or CD8 phenotype of responding clones was assigned using the separately sequenced CD4+ and CD8+ repertoires. The public reads were reanalyzed by TCRdb: fastp trimming at Q25, MiXCR alignment, in-frame beta chains only. Identical CDR3 protein sequences are pooled into one entry, listed with their most common genes and DNA. TCRdb assigned the V and J calls; the authors' analysis was not used. The sample contains roughly 400,000 distinct CDR3 sequences, 20% to 25% of them found a single time. The leading ten clones occupy 8.5% to 9% of the sample.

Ficoll-Paque density gradient centrifugation was used to isolate PBMCs. Remarks on this clonotype: The clone's antigen remains unknown. No qualities accompany the bases; no much larger clone lies one base away.

Material for sequencing was PBMCs or a T cell subset sorted from them (not recorded which). The source of this sequence is an adult woman who had mild COVID-19 (a few samples of this study predate the infection). The sample titles of this study are shuffled in the database, so cell type and time point are left out; the donor was told from shared clones. The V and J segments used are TRBV7-9 and TRBJ1-3; a tentative D call is TRBD1 (6 bases match). The base sequence is TGTGCCAGCAGCGGAGGGGGGAAATCTGGAAACACCATATATTTT. This sequence encodes CASSGGGKSGNTIYF.